This section outlines one T cell receptor beta chain sequence together with its context. The antigen is not known. This sample is part of a study of cytomegalovirus exposure and HLA in healthy donors. Using immunoSEQ multiplex PCR, the repertoire was profiled, and TCRdb retains in-frame clones only, with some absent. The sample lists approximately 180,000 clones, about 87% seen once, with roughly 1.4% in the top ten. In germline, CDR1 is MNHEY, CDR2 SVGAGI. V lost 2 bases, J lost 3 bases, and 10 bases stayed unmatched. CDR3 length: 16 residues. Overall study results and limits: A few CMV-associated chains were confirmed in vitro to be specific for CMV antigens.

The specimen was PBMCs. This receptor was obtained from a woman between 25 and 40 years old in good health and CMV-seronegative. The chain is built from TRBV6-5 and TRBJ2-7, with 7 bases lining up with TRBD2. CDR3 loop: CASSYARLGEGYEQYF. The CDR3 bases are TGTGCCAGCAGTTACGCGAGATTGGGGGAGGGCTACGAGCAGTACTTC.